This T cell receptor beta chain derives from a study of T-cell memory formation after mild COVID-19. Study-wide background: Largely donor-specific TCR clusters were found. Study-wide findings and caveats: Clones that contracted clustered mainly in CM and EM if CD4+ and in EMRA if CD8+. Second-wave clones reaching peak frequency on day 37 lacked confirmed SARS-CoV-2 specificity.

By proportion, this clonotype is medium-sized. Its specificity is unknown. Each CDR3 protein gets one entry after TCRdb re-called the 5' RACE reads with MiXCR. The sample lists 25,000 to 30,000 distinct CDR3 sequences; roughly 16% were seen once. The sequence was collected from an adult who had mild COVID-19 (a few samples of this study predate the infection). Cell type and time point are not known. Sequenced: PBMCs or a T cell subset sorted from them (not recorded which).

The CDR3 DNA reads TGCAGCGTTGAAGAAGGGCGGGAGCAGTTCTTC. It encodes CSVEEGREQFF. The rearrangement links TRBV29-1 to TRBJ2-1; no definite D call. The length of the CDR3 is 11 residues. V shed 0 bases and J shed 10 bases, with 7 bases lying between them. Germline loops: CDR1 SQVTM, CDR2 ANQGSEA.